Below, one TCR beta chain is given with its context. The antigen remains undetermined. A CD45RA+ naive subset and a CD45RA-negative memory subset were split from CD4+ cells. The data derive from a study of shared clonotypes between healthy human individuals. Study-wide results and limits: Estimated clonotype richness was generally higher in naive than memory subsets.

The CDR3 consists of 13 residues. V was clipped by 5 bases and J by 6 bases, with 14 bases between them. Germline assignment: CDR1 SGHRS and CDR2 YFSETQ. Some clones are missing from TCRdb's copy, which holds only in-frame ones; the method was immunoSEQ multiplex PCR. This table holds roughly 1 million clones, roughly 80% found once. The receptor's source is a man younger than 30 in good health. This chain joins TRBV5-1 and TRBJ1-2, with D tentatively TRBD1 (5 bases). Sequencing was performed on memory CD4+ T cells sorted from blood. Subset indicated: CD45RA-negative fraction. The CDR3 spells CASRGATEDGYTF. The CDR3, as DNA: TGCGCCAGCAGAGGGGCCACAGAGGATGGCTACACCTTC.